The T cell receptor (beta chain) under discussion was sequenced for a study of blood T cell repertoires in COVID-19 (dated by TCRdb to about 2020). Context from the whole study: Samples covering the acute and convalescent phases of COVID-19 were provided by collaborators in the United States, Italy and Spain. HLA class I and class II types, where available, came from metadata supplied by the sample provider rather than from assay-based typing. Samples were obtained from the ongoing ImmuneRACE study (first 160 participants) and from 1,200 or so subjects provided by 6 global collaborators. Subjects who had been exposed to COVID-19, were actively infected with it, or had recovered from it provided the deeply sampled blood TCRbeta repertoires that made up the dataset. A de-identified subject ID, COVID-19 status, age in years and sex were almost always included in the sample metadata. A freely available public database, intended as a resource for researchers studying the immune response to SARS-CoV-2, is where the repertoires were released. The material from the prospective study consisted of cDNA or gDNA derived from T cells, B-cell-depleted T cells, or PBMCs.

Each collaborating institution followed its own protocols to collect whole blood in K2EDTA tubes. For TCRbeta analysis, collaborators shipped samples as frozen whole blood, isolated PBMCs, or DNA extracted from either of those sample types. Comments on this clone: There is no known antigen for this receptor. No qualities accompany the bases; no much larger clone lies one base away.

The CDR3 has 16 amino acids, counting the end cysteine and phenylalanine. Left in the record is the CDR3 DNA by itself, 48 bases read in frame from the first base. Based on the germline V gene, the CDR1 and CDR2 sequences are MGHRA and YSYEKL. Relative to germline, V is missing 0 bases and J is missing 7 bases, with 10 bases of the junction outside any gene match. General findings and caveats noted by the study authors: The quantity of clinical and demographic metadata differed by source and by participant and was supplied without curation.

TCRbeta CDR3 regions were amplified from genomic DNA by means of the immunoSEQ Assay, a bias-controlled multiplex PCR. Regarding the original processing steps: Nucleated cell counts per sample were estimated from amplification of reference gene primers within the assay. To quantify the absolute abundance of each unique TCRbeta CDR3 rearrangement, sequence reads were collapsed and filtered. Productive Simpson clonality was computed per sample as the square root of Simpson's diversity index over productive rearrangements. This is the immuneACCESS table as TCRdb keeps it, with only in-frame sequences that have V and J called. A part of the clones is gone; compared with another copy, unresolved V genes explain less than half, and the rest is unexplained. V, J and clone size derive from that table, while D and trimming were established from the DNA sequence. The table for this sample lists about 140,000 clones; 75% to 80% of them were counted only once. In total, the top ten clones hold roughly 9% of the sample.

This receptor was identified in a woman in her fifties or sixties with active or convalescent COVID-19. The chain is assembled from TRBV4-1 and TRBJ1-2, with 8 central nucleotides matching TRBD1. Material: peripheral blood. The DNA sequence is given as TGCGCCAGCAGCCAAGATCCTGGCAGGGGGCTGGGTGGCTACACCTTC. This translates into CASSQDPGRGLGGYTF.